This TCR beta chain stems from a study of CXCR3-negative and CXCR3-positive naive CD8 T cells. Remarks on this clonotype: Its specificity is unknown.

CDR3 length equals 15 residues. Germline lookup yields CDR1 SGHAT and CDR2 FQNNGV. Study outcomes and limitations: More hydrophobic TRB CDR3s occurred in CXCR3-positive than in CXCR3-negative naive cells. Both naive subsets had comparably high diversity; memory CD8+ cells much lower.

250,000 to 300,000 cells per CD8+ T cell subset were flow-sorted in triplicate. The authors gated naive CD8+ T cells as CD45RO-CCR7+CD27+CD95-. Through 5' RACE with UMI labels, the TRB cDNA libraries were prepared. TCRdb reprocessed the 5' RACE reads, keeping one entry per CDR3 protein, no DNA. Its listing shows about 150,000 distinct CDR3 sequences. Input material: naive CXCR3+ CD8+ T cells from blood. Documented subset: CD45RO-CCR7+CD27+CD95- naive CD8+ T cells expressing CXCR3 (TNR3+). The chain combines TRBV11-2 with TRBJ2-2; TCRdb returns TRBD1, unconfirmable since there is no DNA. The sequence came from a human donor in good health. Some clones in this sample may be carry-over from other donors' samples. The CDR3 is CASSLVGGQAGELFF. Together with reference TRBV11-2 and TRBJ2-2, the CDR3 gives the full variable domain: EAGVAQSPRYKIIEKRQSVAFWCNPISGHATLYWYQQILGQGPKLLIQFQNNGVVDDSQLPKDRFSAERLKGVDSTLKIQPAKLEDSAVYLCASSLVGGQAGELFFGEGSRLTVL.